The present T cell receptor beta chain was sequenced within a study of blood T cell repertoires in COVID-19. Study in general: Both acute and convalescent COVID-19 samples were obtained from the United States, Italy and Spain.

Sequenced by immunoSEQ multiplex PCR; TCRdb stores in-frame clones only, minus some. Here the sample spans some 20,000 clones, about nine tenths being singletons. Germline CDR1 reads SNHLY; CDR2 reads FYNNEI. The V gene end was trimmed by 4 bases and the J gene end by 11 bases; junction bases not matched to a gene: 10. The CDR3 spans 14 residues. The V gene is TRBV2, the J gene TRBJ1-5; TRBD1 agrees at 8 bases. Sequencing used peripheral blood. The receptor was isolated from a human donor with active COVID-19. The donor label of this sample is uncertain. CDR3: CASSATGAPYAQHF. Here the CDR3 DNA reads TGTGCCAGCAGTGCGACAGGGGCCCCCTATGCCCAGCATTTT.